This T cell receptor beta chain was sequenced for a study of blood T cell repertoires in COVID-19. Seattle cases were enrolled at active infection and followed longitudinally. The CDR3 loop spans 15 amino acids. Germline V CDR1 and CDR2: MNHEY, SVGAGI. V was shortened by 6 bases and J by 4 bases, with 16 bases between the two germline ends. Authors' data handling: Cell counts per sample came from amplifying reference gene primers. Assay used: immunoSEQ multiplex PCR; TCRdb lists only in-frame clones, some missing. V and J calls and clone size follow that table, whereas D and trimming were derived from the DNA. The sample has some 270,000 clones, 85% to 90% seen once. This clone showed up just a few times.

The rearrangement joins TRBV6-5 to TRBJ1-3; TRBD1 is a possible D gene (5 bases). This TCR derives from a woman aged 60 to 75 with COVID-19, enrolled during active disease. Sequencing was performed on peripheral blood. DNA for the CDR3: TGTGCCAGCAGCCATGAGACAGTTCTCGGAAACACCATATATTTT. This gives the protein CASSHETVLGNTIYF.